Each of the 24 T cell receptor beta chains below was sequenced from the same sample in a study of T-cell memory formation after mild COVID-19 (dated by TCRdb to the early 2020s). The method was 5' RACE. The instrument was an Illumina NovaSeq 6000. TCRdb took the public reads, trimmed them with fastp at Q25, ran MiXCR for clone calling and kept in-frame beta chains. Rows with one shared CDR3 protein collapse into an entry with the most common genes and DNA. Across this sample there are roughly 170,000 distinct CDR3 sequences, with about 18% seen only once. The top ten constitute 3% to 4.5% of the sample. The source material was PBMCs or a T cell subset sorted from them (not recorded which). These receptors were collected from a man between 18 and 35 years old who had mild COVID-19 (a few samples of this study predate the infection). The sample titles of this study are shuffled in the database, so cell type and time point are left out; the donor was told from shared clones.

This sequence joins TRBV7-2 and TRBJ1-5, with D possibly being TRBD1 (5 bases). V was pared by 3 bases and J by 7 bases, with 13 bases between. Germline CDR1 SGHTA, CDR2 FQGNSA. CDR3 length equals 14 residues. The CDR3 region has the DNA TGTGCCAGCAGCTTGGGGCAACCGGGGCAGCCCCAGCATTTT. It codes for CASSLGQPGQPQHF.

The chain uses TRBV4-2 and TRBJ1-1; D is unresolved. The V and J ends lost 0 bases and 13 bases respectively, with 15 bases between them. CDR1 is LGHNA, CDR2 YNFKEQ, per germline. This CDR3 spans 13 amino acids. CDR3 bases: TGTGCCAGCAGCCAAGAGGAAGCAGTCGGGGTTTTCTTT. Protein sequence: CASSQEEAVGVFF.

This clonotype was detected a few times. The chain is built from TRBV7-6 and TRBJ2-1; D is unclear. V lost 1 base to trimming and J lost 6 bases, with 13 bases between them. Looked up from germline, CDR1 is SGHVS and CDR2 is FNYEAQ. This CDR3 comprises 15 residues. Here the CDR3 DNA reads TGTGCCAGCAGCTTAGGCTTGACCGGCCTCAATGAGCAGTTCTTC. This codes for CASSLGLTGLNEQFF. Filled out from reference TRBV7-6 and TRBJ2-1, the complete variable domain reads GAGVSQSPRYKVTKRGQDVALRCDPISGHVSLYWYRQALGQGPEFLTYFNYEAQQDKSGLPNDRFSAERPEGSISTLTIQRTEQRDSAMYRCASSLGLTGLNEQFFGPGTRLTVL.

The table lists this clonotype with many counts. The rearrangement uses TRBV15 and TRBJ1-1, with D perhaps TRBD1 (5 bases). Germline assignment: CDR1 LNHNV and CDR2 YYDKDF (reference sequence). Deletions cut 1 base from V and 1 base from J, with 13 bases between. The CDR3 totals 16 residues. CDR3 loop: CATSRGDLAENTEAFF. For the CDR3, the DNA is TGTGCCACCAGCAGAGGGGACCTAGCGGAGAACACTGAAGCTTTCTTT.

This clonotype was counted only a few times. Written as DNA, the CDR3 is TGTGCCACCAGTGACCGACAGGCCACAGATACGCAGTATTTT. Translation gives CATSDRQATDTQYF. The chain has TRBV24-1 and TRBJ2-3, with D possibly matching TRBD1 (6 bases). Germline lookup yields CDR1 KGHDR and CDR2 SFDVKD. The CDR3 loop spans 14 amino acids. Trimming removed 4 bases at V and 2 bases at J, with 9 bases between.

This clonotype was observed a handful of times. The chain recombines TRBV12-3 or TRBV12-4 with TRBJ1-2, with 11 bases that match TRBD1. V was pared by 2 bases and J by 5 bases, with 4 bases of the junction left unmatched. The CDR3 has 15 residues. The CDR3 sequence: CASSLRGQGGYGYTF. The DNA of the CDR3 is TGTGCCAGCAGTTTACGGGGACAGGGGGGATATGGCTACACCTTC.

The chain is built from TRBV19 and TRBJ1-1; D is undetermined. CDR1 and CDR2 (germline): LNHDA, SQIVND (reference sequence). CDR3 length: 14 residues. V was shortened by 7 bases and J by 0 bases, with 12 bases between the two germline ends. The CDR3 region has the DNA TGTGCCAGTATTGCACGCGGAATGAACACTGAAGCTTTCTTT. This codes for CASIARGMNTEAFF.

The J gene is TRBJ2-7, the V gene TRBV6-5, with TRBD1 matching 9 bases. The CDR3 totals 15 residues. Germline loops: CDR1 MNHEY, CDR2 SVGAGI. V shed 5 bases and J 2 bases; nucleotides not matched to a gene: 7. The CDR3 sequence is CASSPTGTGPYEQYF. In DNA form, the CDR3 reads TGTGCCAGCAGTCCCACCGGGACAGGGCCCTACGAGCAGTACTTC.

This clonotype occurred a few times. This rearrangement joins TRBV18 to TRBJ1-1; 8 bases agree with TRBD1. Germline assignment: CDR1 KGHSH and CDR2 LQKENI. J was trimmed by 3 bases and V by 5 bases; bases with no gene match: 8. The CDR3 is made up of 15 amino acids. In DNA, the CDR3 is TGTGCCAGCTCAGCCGAGACAGGGGAGTACACTGAAGCTTTCTTT. It specifies CASSAETGEYTEAFF.

The chain has TRBV29-1 and TRBJ2-7; D gene unclear. Germline lookup yields CDR1 SQVTM and CDR2 ANQGSEA. V shed 4 bases and J shed 2 bases, with 9 bases lying between them. CDR3 size: 12 residues. CDR3 nucleotide sequence: TGCAGCGTTGGGCAGGCCCCCTACGAGCAGTACGTC. It is translated as CSVGQAPYEQYV.

This clonotype has more than one count but fewer than ten. The V gene is TRBV6-2 or TRBV6-3, the J gene TRBJ1-5; D remains ambiguous. The V end was cut by 2 bases, the J end by 4 bases, with 3 bases between. The CDR3 spans 12 residues. Germline V gene data show CDR1 as MNHEY and CDR2 as SVGEGT. The DNA of the CDR3 is TGTGCCAGCAGTTACCGGAATCAGCCCCAGCATTTT. It is translated as CASSYRNQPQHF.

This clonotype was detected a few times. This chain connects TRBV11-2 to TRBJ1-3; possibly TRBD1 for D (5 bases). Per germline, CDR1 SGHAT and CDR2 FQNNGV. The CDR3 loop spans 15 amino acids. V was pared by 0 bases and J by 2 bases, with 8 bases between. Written as DNA, the CDR3 is TGTGCCAGCAGCTTAGACAGGGTCGCTGGAAACACCATATATTTT. Translating it yields CASSLDRVAGNTIYF.

This chain uses TRBV2 with TRBJ2-7; 7 bases are a match to TRBD1. CDR1 and CDR2 (germline): SNHLY, FYNNEI. This CDR3 comprises 15 residues. V lost 6 bases to trimming and J lost 3 bases; unmatched junction nucleotides: 11. The CDR3 loop reads CASREETGQVYEQYF. DNA for the CDR3: TGTGCCAGCAGAGAGGAGACAGGGCAGGTCTACGAGCAGTACTTC.

The gene calls are TRBV2 and TRBJ1-4; D might be TRBD1 (6 bases). Germline CDR1 is SNHLY and CDR2 is FYNNEI. The CDR3 length is 15 residues. With 10 bases removed from V and 4 bases from J, the gap between germline ends came to 19 bases. CDR3 nucleotide sequence: TGTGCCACCAGCCGAAACAGGGAGCGTAATGAAAAACTGTTTTTT. Protein product: CATSRNRERNEKLFF.

V and J are TRBV18 and TRBJ1-1; weak D call: TRBD1 (5 bases). Germline-derived CDR1 and CDR2 are KGHSH and LQKENI. V was cut by 1 base and J by 3 bases, with 9 bases left in between. The CDR3 totals 14 residues. CDR3 protein: CASSPRGMDTEAFF. CDR3 bases: TGTGCCAGCTCACCACGGGGCATGGACACTGAAGCTTTCTTT.

This clonotype occurred a few times. V gene TRBV5-4 combines with J gene TRBJ2-6; the match to TRBD1 covers 8 bases. The CDR3 has 17 residues. Germline V gene lookup returns CDR1 SGHNT and CDR2 YYREEE (reference sequence). The V and J ends lost 4 bases and 0 bases, in that order; junction bases with no gene match: 6. CDR3 protein: CASSTGDRYSGANVLTF. CDR3 sequence (DNA): TGTGCCAGCAGCACCGGGGACAGGTACTCTGGGGCCAACGTCCTGACTTTC.

There are a few counts of this clonotype. The chain joins TRBV6-2 or TRBV6-3 to TRBJ2-1; D is possibly TRBD1 (5 bases). The CDR3 is 15 amino acids. The V end was cut by 3 bases, the J end by 7 bases, with 16 bases between. Germline values: CDR1 MNHEY, CDR2 SVGEGT. CDR3 DNA: TGTGCCAGCAGTTATCGTCAGGGAATGTTAAATGAGCAGTTCTTC. Its protein is CASSYRQGMLNEQFF.

This clonotype was seen only a few times. The chain is built from TRBV11-1 and TRBJ1-1; D is uncertain. Germline values: CDR1 SGHAT, CDR2 FQDESV (reference sequence). This CDR3 has 12 residues. V was cut by 11 bases and J by 0 bases, with 10 bases left in between. CDR3 in amino acids: CACKAMNTEAFF. In nucleotides, the CDR3 is TGTGCCTGCAAGGCCATGAACACTGAAGCTTTCTTT.

The chain uses TRBV7-2 and TRBJ1-1; possibly TRBD1 for D (5 bases). Germline lookup yields CDR1 SGHTA and CDR2 FQGNSA. V dropped 3 bases and J dropped 1 base, with 12 bases sitting between them. The CDR3 contains 15 residues. The chain's CDR3 is CASSFAIDRNTEAFF. DNA for the CDR3: TGTGCCAGCAGCTTTGCTATCGACAGGAACACTGAAGCTTTCTTT.

This clonotype has only a few counts. The chain has TRBV28 and TRBJ1-1; no clear D gene. This CDR3 has 14 residues. Trimming left V 6 bases short and J 7 bases short, with 18 bases between. The germline V gene has CDR1 MDHEN and CDR2 SYDVKM. The CDR3 region is CASSGFARASEAFF. The DNA of the CDR3 is TGTGCCAGCAGCGGGTTCGCGCGCGCGAGTGAAGCTTTCTTT.

The V call is TRBV5-4, the J call TRBJ2-1, with a possible D match to TRBD1 (6 bases). V lost 1 base and J lost 3, with 11 bases in between. Germline V gene lookup returns CDR1 SGHNT and CDR2 YYREEE (reference sequence). CDR3 length: 15 residues. The CDR3 reads CASSLTGKGYNEQFF. The CDR3 bases are TGTGCCAGCAGCTTGACAGGGAAAGGCTACAATGAGCAGTTCTTC.

The chain is built from TRBV6-1 and TRBJ2-1, with D possibly matching TRBD1 (6 bases). The CDR3 runs to 13 residues. V lost 3 bases and J lost 13, with 16 bases in between. Germline loops: CDR1 MNHNS, CDR2 SASEGT. As DNA, the CDR3 is TGTGCCAGCAGTGACGAGGCTAGGGGGAACCAGTTCTTC. The encoded protein is CASSDEARGNQFF.

The chain carries TRBV7-3 and TRBJ2-3; 12 bases map to TRBD2. Germline CDR1 SGHTA, CDR2 FQGTGA. With V trimmed by 1 base and J by 5 bases, 4 bases remained unmatched. The CDR3 runs 16 residues. DNA for the CDR3: TGTGCCAGCAGCTTAAGCCTAGCGGGGGGGAGAGATACGCAGTATTTT. Its protein is CASSLSLAGGRDTQYF.

The chain joins TRBV4-2 to TRBJ2-3; no reliable D call. There are 15 residues in the CDR3. Germline V gene lookup returns CDR1 LGHNA and CDR2 YNFKEQ. Trimming removed 0 bases from V and 2 bases from J, with 9 bases in between. CDR3 loop: CASSQEGFVTDTQYF. Written as DNA, the CDR3 is TGTGCCAGCAGCCAAGAAGGGTTTGTCACAGATACGCAGTATTTT.